The T cell receptor beta chain described here comes from a study of T cell repertoires in cytomegalovirus infection. For the study at large: Researchers turned to recently identified HLA-C-restricted CMV epitopes as well as well-studied HLA-B-restricted ones.

CDR3 length equals 15 residues. With 5 bases removed from V and 4 bases from J, the gap between germline ends came to 16 bases. This clonotype has a count of ten or more. As yet, its antigen is unknown. TCRdb re-called the reads through MiXCR, storing one row per CDR3 protein. In the table there are about 770,000 distinct CDR3 sequences, almost 30% of which are singletons. V usage is TRBV12-3 or TRBV12-4 and J usage is TRBJ2-3; D is unresolved. Material: cultured CD8+ T cells from PBMCs, obtained from culture after CMV antigen stimulation. The origin of this receptor is a human donor in good health (CMV status not recorded). Some clones in this sample may be carry-over from other donors' samples. The CDR3 here is CASSPPSLGADTQYF. CDR3 sequence (DNA): TGTGCCAGCAGTCCGCCCAGCCTTGGCGCAGATACGCAGTATTTT.